This T cell receptor (beta chain) was observed in a study of monozygotic twins with inflammatory bowel disease. CDR3 length equals 15 residues. Germline V CDR1 and CDR2: DFQATT, SNEGSKA (reference sequence). The cDNA of both the TCRalpha and TCRbeta chains was subjected to two nested PCRs of around 15 and 10 cycles. After re-calling the 5' RACE reads, TCRdb lists one entry per CDR3 protein, DNA absent. The table lists about 450,000 distinct CDR3 sequences. This TCR derives from a human donor with ulcerative colitis or Crohn's disease, or a healthy co-twin of an affected twin (not recorded which). This chain links TRBV20-1 with TRBJ2-3. Sequenced input: blood. This CDR3 reads CSASTAAATADTQYF.